This TCR beta chain came from a study of T cells in Graves' hyperthyroidism and ophthalmopathy. Study-wide findings and caveats: Separation of ophthalmopathy from stable hyperthyroidism was achieved by a 13 V-J model.

TCR beta CDR3 region amplification was performed from RNA transcripts. The HTBI primer set was used in a first-round RT-PCR of the TCR CDR3. Each CDR3 protein gets one entry after TCRdb re-called the multiplex PCR reads with MiXCR. The sample holds around 300,000 distinct CDR3 sequences, 11% to 15% seen once. This clonotype has only a few counts. The antigen is not known. Germline V lookup: CDR1 DFQATT, CDR2 SNEGSKA (reference sequence). CDR3 length: 14 residues. Between the trimmed V and J ends, which lost 1 base and 6 bases, there was a span of 15 bases. Stable hyperthyroidism: no ophthalmopathy progression over 18 months of follow-up.

This chain joins TRBV20-1 and TRBJ1-2; D gene unclear. This clonotype was obtained from a woman under 40 with Graves' hyperthyroidism. The material sequenced was blood. The CDR3 DNA reads TGCAGTGCTAGAGTTCGGGAGGGATCGAATGGCTACACCTTC. Residues: CSARVREGSNGYTF.